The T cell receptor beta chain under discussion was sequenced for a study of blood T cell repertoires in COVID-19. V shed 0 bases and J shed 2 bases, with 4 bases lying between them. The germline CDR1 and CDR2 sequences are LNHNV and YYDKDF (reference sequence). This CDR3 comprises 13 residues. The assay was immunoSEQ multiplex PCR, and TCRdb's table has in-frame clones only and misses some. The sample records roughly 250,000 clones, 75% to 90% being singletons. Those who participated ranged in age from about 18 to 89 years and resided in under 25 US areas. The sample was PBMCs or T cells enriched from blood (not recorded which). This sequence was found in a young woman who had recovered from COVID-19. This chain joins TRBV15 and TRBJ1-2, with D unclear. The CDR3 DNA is TGTGCCACCAGCAGAGAATCAAACTATGGCTACACCTTC. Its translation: CATSRESNYGYTF.